At least ten counts were recorded for the clone carrying this TCR beta chain. The antigen is undetermined. The entry originates in a study of breast tumors, draining lymph nodes, adjacent tissues. TCRdb itself ran the multiplex PCR reads through MiXCR, one entry per CDR3 protein. The sample yields around 230,000 distinct CDR3 sequences, 30% to 35% seen once. Findings and caveats of the study: Luminal-like breast cancer showed significantly higher tumor–nontumor repertoire similarity than basal-like. Compared with lymph nodes, tumors were less diverse; compared with nontumor tissue, more. Data only fit, rather than demonstrated, lymph node origin of most tumor T cells. The data were judged consistent with most tumor T cells coming from lymph node and expanding in tumor.

V shed 8 bases and J shed 1 base, with 17 bases lying between them. The CDR3 runs to 15 residues. Germline V gene sequence: CDR1 SGHRS, CDR2 YFSETQ. Samples came from axillary lymph nodes draining the breast cancer. The clonotype comes from a female donor with breast cancer. Some clones in this sample may be carry-over from other donors' samples. The source material was axillary lymph node tissue. The chain uses TRBV5-1 and TRBJ2-3; no clear D. CDR3 nucleotides: TGCGCCAGTACGTTAAAGGGCCCCGGCACAGATACGCAGTATTTT. Residues: CASTLKGPGTDTQYF.